A selection of T cell receptor beta chains follows, all from one sample in a study of Graves' ophthalmopathy and Graves' hyperthyroidism. Each CDR3 protein gets one entry after TCRdb re-called the multiplex PCR reads with MiXCR. The repertoire holds 150,000 to 200,000 distinct CDR3 sequences, 30% to 45% seen once, with approximately 8.9% in the top ten. Sequencing used peripheral blood. All receptors derive from a young man with Graves' ophthalmopathy. Each CDR3 is given with its conserved first and last residue. A D gene is named only where the DNA matches it firmly. Size tells how often a clone was seen (once, few, many) or the class of an expanded clone, and some rows leave it out.

J	V	size	D	DNA	CDR3
TRBJ2-4	TRBV11-2	many	.	TGTGCCAGCAGCTTAGTGGGCTACCAAAAGGACATTCAGTACTTC	CASSLVGYQKDIQYF
TRBJ2-4	TRBV9	many	.	TGTGCCAGCAGCGTAGAAGGGATCTCTGGAAACATTCAGTACTTC	CASSVEGISGNIQYF
TRBJ1-5	TRBV6-4	many	.	TGTGCCAGCAGTCGACCCTCTTACCGACAGGCAAAGAATCAGCCCCAGCATTTT	CASSRPSYRQAKNQPQHF
TRBJ1-2	TRBV10-3	many	.	TGTGCCATCAGTGAGTCCTCGGGGGCTACTGGCTACACCTTC	CAISESSGATGYTF
TRBJ2-7	TRBV7-2	many	.	TGTGCCAGCAGCTTAGCGGGGGGAGCGTCCTACGAGCAGTACTTC	CASSLAGGASYEQYF
TRBJ2-5	TRBV6-1	few	.	TGTGCCAGCATGGCCAGAACAGGAGAGACCCAGTACTTC	CASMARTGETQYF
TRBJ1-1	TRBV6-5	many	TRBD1	TGTGCCAGCAGTCCGGGACAGGGGCCCACTGAAGCTTTCTTT	CASSPGQGPTEAFF
TRBJ2-2	TRBV6-1	.	.	TGTGCCAGCAGTGAAACGACTAGTCCCGGGGAGCTGTTTTTT	CASSETTSPGELFF
TRBJ1-1	TRBV28	many	.	TGTGCCAGCAGTTCCCCGAGGAACACTGAAGCTTTCTTT	CASSSPRNTEAFF
TRBJ1-2	TRBV18	many	.	TGTGCCAGCTCACCAGAGGGGTGGAACTATGGCTACACCTTC	CASSPEGWNYGYTF
TRBJ1-3	TRBV6-1	few	.	TGTGCCAGCAGTGCCCTGGGGGGAAGAGCTGGAAACACCATATATTTT	CASSALGGRAGNTIYF
TRBJ2-7	TRBV27	.	.	TGTGCCAGCAGTAGGGGCGAGGGCTACGAGCAGTACTTC	CASSRGEGYEQYF
TRBJ1-2	TRBV19	.	.	TGTGCCAGTAGTAGGTCCGTCGGCTATGGCTACACCTTC	CASSRSVGYGYTF
TRBJ2-5	TRBV7-2	.	.	TGTGCCAGCAGCTTGGTCTTAGGGGGGAGGGGCGAGACCCAGTACTTC	CASSLVLGGRGETQYF
TRBJ2-7	TRBV12-3/TRBV12-4	.	.	TGTGCCAGCAGTTTAGGGGGTACTGAGCAGTACTTC	CASSLGGTEQYF
TRBJ2-5	TRBV5-4	many	.	TGTGCCAGCAGCATCGGGCCTACAGGGACCCAGTACTTC	CASSIGPTGTQYF
TRBJ2-5	TRBV10-3	many	.	TGTGCCATCAGTGGCATGGGAGAGACCCAGTACTTC	CAISGMGETQYF
TRBJ1-6	TRBV28	many	.	TGTGCCAGCGGACCCTTGGGGGGCGCAGGTTCACCCCTCCACTTT	CASGPLGGAGSPLHF
TRBJ1-1	TRBV7-8	few	TRBD1	TGTGCCAGCCAACCGGACAGGGGCACTGAAGCTTTCTTT	CASQPDRGTEAFF
TRBJ1-1	TRBV12-3/TRBV12-4	few	.	TGTGCCAGCAGCTCCCACGGGCGGAACACTGAAGCTTTCTTT	CASSSHGRNTEAFF
TRBJ2-4	TRBV28	many	TRBD1	TGTGCCAGCACCAATGGACAGGTACAAAACATTCAGTACTTC	CASTNGQVQNIQYF
TRBJ1-1	TRBV30	many	.	TGTGCCTGGCGTGAGGGGTTCACTGAAGCTTTCTTT	CAWREGFTEAFF
TRBJ1-2	TRBV12-3/TRBV12-4	.	.	TGTGCCAGCAGCTCCCCAGGATCCTATGGCTACACCTTC	CASSSPGSYGYTF
TRBJ2-5	TRBV12-3/TRBV12-4	.	TRBD1	TGTGCCAGCAGCCCCAGGGGGCCAGGGGAAGAGACCCAGTACTTC	CASSPRGPGEETQYF
TRBJ2-7	TRBV29-1	many	TRBD2	TGCAGCGTTGGCGGGGGACTAGCGGCACACTCCTACGAGCAGTACTTC	CSVGGGLAAHSYEQYF
TRBJ2-7	TRBV4-3	.	.	TGCGCCAGCAGCGCCCTACAGGGTTACGAGCAGTACTTC	CASSALQGYEQYF
TRBJ1-1	TRBV7-2	many	.	TGTGCCAGCAGCTTACGCGGCAGTGTGAACACTGAAGCTTTCTTT	CASSLRGSVNTEAFF
TRBJ1-6	TRBV6-1	.	.	TGTGCCAGCAGCCCCGGAGGGAGCAATTCACCCCTCCACTTT	CASSPGGSNSPLHF
TRBJ2-5	TRBV6-5	.	.	TGTGCCAGCAGTTCCTACTCTAGGGGCCGTCAAGAGACCCAGTACTTC	CASSSYSRGRQETQYF
TRBJ1-2	TRBV5-1	.	.	TGCGCCAGCAGCTTGGAAGGGGATTATGGCTACACCTTC	CASSLEGDYGYTF
TRBJ2-2	TRBV6-1	.	TRBD2	TGTGCCAGCAAGCGGGAGGTCACCGGGGAGCTGTTTTTT	CASKREVTGELFF
TRBJ1-1	TRBV30	many	.	TGTGCCTGGAGTGTTAGACAGAATGCTGAAGCTTTCTTT	CAWSVRQNAEAFF
TRBJ2-5	TRBV12-5	many	TRBD2	TGTGCTAGTGCCCTGGGACTAGCGCTGAAAGAGACCCAGTACTTC	CASALGLALKETQYF
TRBJ1-1	TRBV18	many	.	TGTGCCAGCTCACCACCGACCAGGGGCACTGAAGCTTTCTTT	CASSPPTRGTEAFF
TRBJ1-5	TRBV2	.	.	TGTGCCAGCATGGCGGGGGGTCAGCCCCAGCATTTT	CASMAGGQPQHF
TRBJ1-5	TRBV30	.	TRBD1	TGTGCCTGGAGTACCGGGACAGGGACACAGCCCCAGCATTTT	CAWSTGTGTQPQHF
TRBJ2-6	TRBV29-1	.	.	TGCAGCGGCAGGCGCTCTGGGGCCAACATCCTGACTTTC	CSGRRSGANILTF
TRBJ2-5	TRBV11-1	.	TRBD1	TGTGCCAGCAGCTCAACCGAAGGGGGCCCGTACCAAGAGACCCAGTACTTC	CASSSTEGGPYQETQYF
TRBJ1-2	TRBV6-1	many	.	TGTGCCAGCACTGGGGCTGGCTACACCTTC	CASTGAGYTF
TRBJ1-2	TRBV28	once	.	TGTGCCAGCAGTTTGTTCGGGGCTGAGAGCTATGGCTACACCTTC	CASSLFGAESYGYTF
TRBJ1-1	TRBV15	.	TRBD1	TGTGCCACCAGCCGGGACAGGGTTAACACTGAAGCTTTCTTT	CATSRDRVNTEAFF
TRBJ2-5	TRBV12-3/TRBV12-4	.	.	TGTGCCAGCAGCCCGACAGGGAGGTCTAACCAAGAGACCCAGTACTTC	CASSPTGRSNQETQYF
TRBJ2-7	TRBV6-4	many	.	TGTGCCAGCCGGAACGTGGCACCGACGCTATCCTACGAGCAGTACTTC	CASRNVAPTLSYEQYF
TRBJ2-7	TRBV19	once	.	TGTGCCACCGCGGAAGGTCCCTACTCCTACGAGCAGTACTTC	CATAEGPYSYEQYF
TRBJ2-7	TRBV2	many	.	TGTGCCAGCAGTGGTCGCCCAGACCAAAAACAGGGTCTTCAGTACTTC	CASSGRPDQKQGLQYF
TRBJ2-7	TRBV7-9	once	TRBD2	TGTGCCAGCACCAAACCGGGGCTAGCGGACTACGAGCAGTACTTC	CASTKPGLADYEQYF
TRBJ2-2	TRBV12-3/TRBV12-4	many	.	TGTGCCAGCAGTTTAACGCGGAGGAACACCGGGGAGCTGTTTTTT	CASSLTRRNTGELFF
TRBJ2-5	TRBV7-2	many	.	TGTTCCTCCAGCCGAACAGGAGGGCAAGAGACCCAGTACTTC	CSSSRTGGQETQYF
TRBJ2-7	TRBV12-3/TRBV12-4	many	TRBD2	TGTGCCAGCAGTCACCTCCTCAGACTAGCGGGTTCCTACGAGCAGTACTTC	CASSHLLRLAGSYEQYF
TRBJ2-7	TRBV12-3/TRBV12-4	.	TRBD2	TGTGCCAGCAGACAAGCGGGAGGAACCTACGAGCAGTACTTC	CASRQAGGTYEQYF